This TCR beta chain was sequenced in a study of blood T cell repertoires in COVID-19. Study background: The cDNA or gDNA used as material had been derived from T cells, B-cell-depleted T cells, or PBMCs.

In the authors' workflow: Reference gene primer amplification gave estimated nucleated cell counts. The method was immunoSEQ multiplex PCR; TCRdb's version includes in-frame clones alone and lacks a portion of them. The V and J calls and clone size come from that table; D and trimming were worked out from the DNA. The repertoire holds 200,000 to 300,000 clones, with about nine tenths as singletons. Germline CDR1 and CDR2: MNHEY and SVGAGI. The CDR3 contains 14 residues. Trimming took 6 bases from V and 2 from J, leaving 13 bases between them. This TCR derives from a woman in her 40s with acute or convalescent COVID-19. The J gene is TRBJ1-1, the V gene TRBV6-5; D not certain. Source material: peripheral blood. This CDR3 is CASSNFGSNTEAFF. CDR3 coding DNA: TGTGCCAGCAGCAACTTCGGGTCCAACACTGAAGCTTTCTTT.